This TCR beta chain was observed in a study of CD4 T cells in relation to SARS-CoV-2 and coronaviruses. CD4+ T cells from unexposed donors were obtained before the COVID-19 pandemic (2011-2018). Isolation of CD4+ T cells took place after approximately 10 days in culture. In the case of this clone: Its antigen is still unknown.

Measured with immunoSEQ multiplex PCR; TCRdb has only the in-frame clones, and not every one. The sample contains 20,000 or so clones, around four fifths of which appear only once. Specimen: CD4+ T cells from PBMCs, cultured in vitro. This clonotype was obtained from a human donor in good health.

The CDR3 DNA reads TGTGCCAGCAGCTCCCGAGGGATAAGCTCCTACAATGAGCAGTTCTTC. This codes for CASSSRGISSYNEQFF. The chain links TRBV11-2 to TRBJ2-1; D perhaps matches TRBD2 (5 bases). CDR1 is SGHAT, CDR2 FQNNGV, per germline. CDR3 length: 16 amino acids. The V end lost 4 bases, the J end lost 0 bases, and 13 bases lay between the germline ends.